This section outlines one T cell receptor (beta chain) sequence together with its context. Its specificity is unknown. The source of the sample is a study of molecular identifiers for immune sequencing clone quantification. Study information: Replicate experiments took RNA from around 20,000 or 100,000 naive CD8 cells, divided it five ways and sequenced four. The study's findings and limits: In naive cells, under 1% of molecules belonged to clones above 20 RNA copies, against over 97% in effector cells.

TCRdb recomputed calls from the PCR reads with MiXCR, one row per CDR3 protein. Here the sample spans about 330,000 distinct CDR3 sequences, roughly 24% being singletons. The CDR3 contains 18 residues. The ends lost 3 bases at V and 1 base at J; junction bases unmatched: 11. Isolation of naive CD8 T cells was achieved by sorting on a CD8+CD4-CCR7+CD45RA+ phenotype. The sequence was obtained from a human donor in good health. Some libraries in this study had Jurkat cell RNA spiked in. The chain couples TRBV12-3 or TRBV12-4 to TRBJ2-3, with 9 positions matching TRBD2. The sequencing sample was made of naive CD8+ T cells from blood, with Jurkat cell RNA spiked in. Specified subset: FACS-sorted CD8+CD4-CCR7+CD45RA+ naive T cells. For the CDR3, the DNA is TGTGCCAGCAGTTTCATACCCTCTGCGGGGGGGGGCACAGATACGCAGTATTTT. This encodes CASSFIPSAGGGTDTQYF.